What follows are 23 T cell receptor beta chains derived from one specimen sequenced in a study of shared clonotypes between healthy human individuals. Libraries were prepared by immunoSEQ multiplex PCR; TCRdb keeps only in-frame clonotypes and omits some of them. The table has 2 million to 2.5 million clones, approximately 94% seen once. Specimen: naive CD4+ T cells sorted from blood. The subset denotes: CD45RA+ positively selected. These receptors were taken from a man aged 18 to 29 in good health.

Turning to this clone: In the same sample, other DNA sequences code for this CDR3. DNA of the CDR3: TGTGCCAGCAGCCGGGACTCTTACAATGAGCAGTTCTTC. Encoded protein: CASSRDSYNEQFF. The chain links TRBV6-5 to TRBJ2-1, with D maybe TRBD2 (6 bases). The CDR3 totals 13 residues. With 6 bases removed from V and 4 bases from J, the gap between germline ends came to 10 bases. CDR1 MNHEY and CDR2 SVGAGI come from the germline V gene.

Details on this clone: Distinct nucleotide sequences in the sample also encode this CDR3. The V and J genes are TRBV18 and TRBJ1-2; no reliable D call. CDR1 is KGHSH, CDR2 LQKENI, per germline. V dropped 3 bases and J dropped 0 bases, with 5 bases sitting between them. The CDR3 runs to 13 residues. As DNA, the CDR3 is TGTGCCAGCTCACCTGACGCTAACTATGGCTACACCTTC. This gives the protein CASSPDANYGYTF. The full variable domain, in which reference TRBV18 and TRBJ1-2 provide the parts outside the CDR3, is NAGVMQNPRHLVRRRGQEARLRCSPMKGHSHVYWYRQLPEEGLKFMVYLQKENIIDESGMPKERFSAEFPKEGPSILRIQQVVRGDSAAYFCASSPDANYGYTFGSGTRLTVV.

This chain joins TRBV4-3 and TRBJ1-4; the D is unclear. Trimming left V 4 bases short and J 6 bases short, with 9 bases between. Germline V gives CDR1 LGHNA, CDR2 YSLEER. The CDR3 contains 13 residues. The CDR3 sequence: CASSPGSHEKLFF. For the CDR3, the DNA is TGCGCCAGCAGCCCCGGGAGTCATGAAAAACTGTTTTTT.

This clone was observed a handful of times. The sample holds other DNA sequences that translate to the same CDR3. The J gene is TRBJ1-1, the V gene TRBV5-4; no reliable D call. V lost 0 bases, J lost 1 base, and 4 bases lay in between. Germline CDR1 SGHNT, CDR2 YYREEE (reference sequence). The CDR3 runs 13 residues. CDR3 protein: CASSLAGNTEAFF. The DNA of the CDR3 is TGTGCCAGCAGCTTGGCCGGGAACACTGAAGCTTTCTTT.

The gene calls are TRBV5-1 and TRBJ1-1, with TRBD1 identical over 12 bases. V lost 4 bases, J lost 6 bases, and 7 bases stayed unmatched. The germline CDR1 and CDR2 sequences are SGHRS and YFSETQ. The CDR3 covers 15 residues. CDR3 DNA sequence: TGCGCCAGCAGCGCTCCGGGACAGGGGGCCCCTGAAGCTTTCTTT. Residues: CASSAPGQGAPEAFF. Drawing the rest from reference TRBV5-1 and TRBJ1-1, the complete variable domain is KAGVTQTPRYLIKTRGQQVTLSCSPISGHRSVSWYQQTPGQGLQFLFEYFSETQRNKGNFPGRFSGRQFSNSRSEMNVSTLELGDSALYLCASSAPGQGAPEAFFGQGTRLTVV.

This clone was counted a single time. The chain is built from TRBV5-1 and TRBJ1-4; D gene unclear. The CDR3 is 15 residues long. The germline gives CDR1 SGHRS, CDR2 YFSETQ. V lost 7 bases to trimming and J lost 0 bases, with 13 bases between them. DNA of the CDR3: TGCGCCAGCCGAGAAACACCCACAACTAATGAAAAACTGTTTTTT. The encoded protein is CASRETPTTNEKLFF.

V gene TRBV30 combines with J gene TRBJ1-1; D is uncertain. The CDR3 is 12 amino acids. In germline, CDR1 is GTSNPN, CDR2 SVGIG (reference sequence). The germline V and J ends were trimmed by 0 bases and 8 bases, with 10 bases remaining between them. The CDR3, as DNA: TGTGCCTGGAGTGTCCTTCCACAGGAAGCTTTCTTT. It codes for CAWSVLPQEAFF.

The CDR3 nucleotides read TGTGCCAGCAGGGTGCGAGGAGAAACTAAAGAGACCCAGTACTTC. This gives the protein CASRVRGETKETQYF. The rearrangement uses TRBV5-6 and TRBJ2-5, with D unresolved. Germline assignment: CDR1 SGHDT and CDR2 YYEEEE. With 5 bases removed from V and 3 bases from J, the gap between germline ends came to 17 bases. The CDR3 loop spans 15 amino acids.

V usage is TRBV19 and J usage is TRBJ2-2; perhaps TRBD1 as D (6 bases). The CDR3 covers 14 residues. Per the germline V gene, CDR1 is LNHDA and CDR2 is SQIVND (reference sequence). Between the trimmed V and J ends, which lost 3 bases and 6 bases, there was a span of 11 bases. The CDR3 is CASSMGQWPGELFF. The CDR3 DNA follows: TGTGCCAGTAGTATGGGACAATGGCCCGGGGAGCTGTTTTTT.

The genes are TRBV30 and TRBJ1-2, with a possible D match to TRBD1 (5 bases). The CDR3 sequence is 20 residues long. V lost 0 bases and J 8 bases, leaving 34 bases between the germline ends. CDR1 and CDR2 from the germline V gene are GTSNPN and SVGIG (reference sequence). Here the CDR3 DNA reads TGTGCCTGGAGTGTTCGCCGGACCTGGGGGGGGAAAGGGATAGACTCGGGCTACACCTTC. Translating gives CAWSVRRTWGGKGIDSGYTF.

This sequence joins TRBV30 and TRBJ2-1; 8 bases fit TRBD2. The CDR3 runs 14 residues. V was pared by 2 bases and J by 10 bases, with 10 bases of the junction left unmatched. Per germline, CDR1 GTSNPN and CDR2 SVGIG (reference sequence). CDR3 amino acids: CAWSRTSYLYEQFF. The DNA for the CDR3 is TGTGCCTGGAGTCGGACTAGCTATCTGTACGAGCAGTTCTTC.

The rearrangement links TRBV10-2 to TRBJ2-3; D unclear. The CDR3 runs 13 residues. V was clipped by 4 bases and J by 4 bases, with 9 bases between them. Germline lookup yields CDR1 WSHSY and CDR2 SAAADI. The DNA for the CDR3 is TGCGCCAGCAGTGGGTTCGGCTCAGATACGCAGTATTTT. Protein sequence: CASSGFGSDTQYF.

J is TRBJ2-1 and V is TRBV7-2; TRBD2 agrees at 10 bases. The CDR3 is made up of 15 amino acids. Germline lookup yields CDR1 SGHTA and CDR2 FQGNSA. Trimming took 5 bases from V and 4 from J; bases not matched to a gene: 5. Here the CDR3 reads CASSPSGGGYNEQFF. CDR3 coding DNA: TGTGCCAGCAGCCCAAGCGGGGGGGGTTACAATGAGCAGTTCTTC.

The V and J genes are TRBV6-1 and TRBJ2-1; 10 nucleotides align to TRBD2. CDR1 and CDR2 from the germline V gene are MNHNS and SASEGT. The CDR3 extends over 15 amino acids. The V gene end was trimmed by 2 bases and the J gene end by 7 bases; junction bases not matched to a gene: 5. CDR3 region: CASSESLAGRNEQFF. In nucleotides, the CDR3 is TGTGCCAGCAGTGAATCACTAGCGGGGAGGAATGAGCAGTTCTTC.

The V and J genes are TRBV5-5 and TRBJ1-1, with D perhaps matching TRBD1 (6 bases). V lost 4 bases to trimming and J lost 1 base, with 8 bases between them. Germline assignment: CDR1 SGHKS and CDR2 YYEKEE (reference sequence). The CDR3 extends over 13 amino acids. CDR3 loop: CASSPQGNTEAFF. The CDR3 DNA follows: TGTGCCAGCAGCCCACAGGGGAACACTGAAGCTTTCTTT.

V usage is TRBV4-1 and J usage is TRBJ1-5; 7 bases map to TRBD1. V was clipped by 4 bases and J by 7 bases; unmatched bases: 7. The CDR3 has 14 residues. Looked up from germline, CDR1 is MGHRA and CDR2 is YSYEKL. The CDR3 region is CASSLGRGQQPQHF. The CDR3 DNA reads TGCGCCAGCAGCCTCGGGAGGGGGCAACAGCCCCAGCATTTT.

The chain combines TRBV9 with TRBJ2-2, with D possibly called TRBD1 or TRBD2 (5 bases each). Trimming took 0 bases from V and 7 from J, leaving 10 bases between them. CDR1 and CDR2 from the germline V gene are SGDLS and YYNGEE. This CDR3 has 14 residues. Here the CDR3 reads CASSVVPGSGELFF. Here the CDR3 DNA reads TGTGCCAGCAGCGTAGTCCCAGGGAGCGGGGAGCTGTTTTTT.

The V call is TRBV10-3, the J call TRBJ2-5; 7 positions match TRBD2. J lost 5 bases, V lost 3 bases, and 12 bases had no gene match. The CDR3 runs to 16 residues. Germline lookup yields CDR1 ENHRY and CDR2 SYGVKD. CDR3 bases: TGTGCCATCAGTGATCGACGAGGGAGGGCAGAGGAGACCCAGTACTTC. This gives the protein CAISDRRGRAEETQYF.

This clone was counted a single time. The chain carries TRBV30 and TRBJ2-7; D call uncertain. Trimming took off 0 bases at V and 4 bases at J, with 7 bases between the two ends. CDR1 and CDR2 from the germline V gene are GTSNPN and SVGIG (reference sequence). The CDR3 has 12 residues. The DNA for the CDR3 is TGTGCCTGGAGTGTAACGCGGTACGAGCAGTACTTC. Encoded protein: CAWSVTRYEQYF.

The chain has TRBV28 and TRBJ2-1; D possibly corresponds to TRBD2 (6 bases). The germline gives CDR1 MDHEN, CDR2 SYDVKM. Trimming stripped 8 bases from V and 6 bases from J, with 20 bases between. The CDR3 has 15 amino acids. CDR3 loop: CASVPPGLAGNEQFF. CDR3 DNA: TGTGCCAGCGTCCCTCCGGGACTCGCGGGCAATGAGCAGTTCTTC. Full variable domain (outside the CDR3, taken from reference TRBV28 and TRBJ2-1): DVKVTQSSRYLVKRTGEKVFLECVQDMDHENMFWYRQDPGLGLRLIYFSYDVKMKEKGDIPEGYSVSREKKERFSLILESASTNQTSMYLCASVPPGLAGNEQFFGPGTRLTVL.

The chain is built from TRBV4-2 and TRBJ1-2, with D perhaps matching TRBD1 (5 bases). From germline, CDR1 is LGHNA and CDR2 YNFKEQ. The CDR3 is 13 amino acids. V was pared by 6 bases and J by 3 bases, with 11 bases between. The CDR3 is CASRSEGYYGYTF. CDR3 nucleotide sequence: TGTGCCAGCAGAAGCGAGGGGTACTATGGCTACACCTTC.

The V gene is TRBV2, the J gene TRBJ2-1, with D unresolved. CDR1 and CDR2 (germline): SNHLY, FYNNEI. The CDR3 runs 10 residues. V was trimmed by 7 bases and J by 6 bases, leaving 4 bases between them. CDR3 sequence reads: CASTANEQFF. DNA of the CDR3: TGTGCCAGCACGGCCAATGAGCAGTTCTTC. Using reference TRBV2 and TRBJ2-1 for the parts outside the CDR3, the full variable domain is EPEVTQTPSHQVTQMGQEVILRCVPISNHLYFYWYRQILGQKVEFLVSFYNNEISEKSEIFDDQFSVERPDGSNFTLKIRSTKLEDSAMYFCASTANEQFFGPGTRLTVL.

The rearrangement joins TRBV5-6 to TRBJ2-3; TRBD1 agrees at 9 bases. There are 15 residues in the CDR3. The trim removed 3 bases at V and 3 bases at J, leaving 5 bases unmatched. CDR1 is SGHDT, CDR2 YYEEEE, per germline. Here the CDR3 reads CASSSGQGRTDTQYF. As DNA, the CDR3 is TGTGCCAGCAGCTCGGGACAGGGAAGGACAGATACGCAGTATTTT.